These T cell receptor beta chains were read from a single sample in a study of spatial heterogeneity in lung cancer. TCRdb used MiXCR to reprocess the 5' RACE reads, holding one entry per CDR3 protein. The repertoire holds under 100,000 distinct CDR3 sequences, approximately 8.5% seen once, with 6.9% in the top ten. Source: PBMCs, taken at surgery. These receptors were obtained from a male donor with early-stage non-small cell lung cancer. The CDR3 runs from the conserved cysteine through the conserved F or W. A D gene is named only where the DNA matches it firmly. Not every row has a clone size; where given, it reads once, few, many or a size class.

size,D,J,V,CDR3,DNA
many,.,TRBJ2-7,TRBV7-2,CASSPAPGDEQYF,TGTGCCAGCAGCCCCGCCCCAGGGGACGAGCAGTACTTC
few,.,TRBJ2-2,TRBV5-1,CASSLGAGTTGELFF,TGCGCCAGCAGCTTGGGGGCAGGAACAACCGGGGAGCTGTTTTTT
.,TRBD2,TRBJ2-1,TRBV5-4,CASSPPGLAGTNEQFF,TGTGCCAGCAGTCCGCCGGGACTAGCGGGAACGAATGAGCAGTTCTTC
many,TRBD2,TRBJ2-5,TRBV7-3,CASSLTSGQETQYF,TGTGCCAGCAGCCTGACTAGCGGCCAAGAGACCCAGTACTTC
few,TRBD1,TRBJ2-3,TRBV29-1,CSGRDRGADTQYF,TGCAGCGGCCGGGACAGGGGGGCAGATACGCAGTATTTT
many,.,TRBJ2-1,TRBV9,CASSVNRANEQFF,TGTGCCAGCAGCGTAAACAGGGCCAATGAGCAGTTCTTC
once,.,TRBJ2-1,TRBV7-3,CASSLGVAPHEQFF,TGTGCCAGCAGCTTAGGGGTAGCCCCCCATGAGCAGTTCTTC
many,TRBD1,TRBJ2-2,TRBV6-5,CASSYRTGAGELFF,TGTGCCAGCAGTTATAGGACAGGGGCCGGGGAGCTGTTTTTT
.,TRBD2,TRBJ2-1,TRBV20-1,CSRLAGPSYNEQFF,TGCAGTAGACTAGCGGGCCCTTCCTACAATGAGCAGTTCTTC
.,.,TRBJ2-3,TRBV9,CASSPPGNGLTDTQYF,TGTGCCAGCAGCCCTCCAGGGAATGGGCTCACAGATACGCAGTATTTT
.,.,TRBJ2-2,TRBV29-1,CSAGGRTDTGELFF,TGCAGCGCTGGGGGCCGGACGGACACCGGGGAGCTGTTTTTT
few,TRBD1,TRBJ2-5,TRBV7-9,CASSLVGTGRETQYF,TGTGCCAGCAGCTTAGTAGGGACAGGGCGCGAGACCCAGTACTTC
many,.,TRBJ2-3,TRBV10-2,CASRDGGLGDTQYF,TGCGCCAGCAGGGACGGGGGGCTTGGCGATACGCAGTATTTT
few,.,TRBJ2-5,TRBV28,CASSSPGRETQYF,TGTGCCAGCAGTTCCCCCGGAAGGGAGACCCAGTACTTC
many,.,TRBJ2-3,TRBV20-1,CSAHAGLRNTQYF,TGCAGTGCTCACGCGGGGCTCCGAAATACGCAGTATTTT
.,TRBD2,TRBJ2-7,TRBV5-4,CASSATSGPYEQYF,TGTGCCAGCAGCGCCACTAGCGGCCCCTACGAGCAGTACTTC
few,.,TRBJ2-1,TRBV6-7,CASSYPLRFRIYNEQFF,TGTGCCAGCAGTTATCCCCTCCGATTTAGGATCTACAATGAGCAGTTCTTC
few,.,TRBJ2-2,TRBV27,CASSPGRLNTGELFF,TGTGCCAGCAGTCCGGGACGGTTGAACACCGGGGAGCTGTTTTTT
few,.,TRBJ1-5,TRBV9,CASSLTGTVDQPQHF,TGTGCCAGCAGCCTCACGGGCACAGTGGATCAGCCCCAGCATTTT
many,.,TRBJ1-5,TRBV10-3,CAISTDSLNQPQHF,TGTGCCATCAGTACTGACAGCCTCAATCAGCCCCAGCATTTT
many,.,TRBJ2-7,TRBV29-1,CSVEDLPGQMYEQYF,TGCAGCGTTGAAGATCTTCCGGGACAAATGTACGAGCAGTACTTC
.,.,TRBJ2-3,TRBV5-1,CASSLDSSSTDTQYF,TGCGCCAGCAGCTTGGACAGTAGTAGCACAGATACGCAGTATTTT